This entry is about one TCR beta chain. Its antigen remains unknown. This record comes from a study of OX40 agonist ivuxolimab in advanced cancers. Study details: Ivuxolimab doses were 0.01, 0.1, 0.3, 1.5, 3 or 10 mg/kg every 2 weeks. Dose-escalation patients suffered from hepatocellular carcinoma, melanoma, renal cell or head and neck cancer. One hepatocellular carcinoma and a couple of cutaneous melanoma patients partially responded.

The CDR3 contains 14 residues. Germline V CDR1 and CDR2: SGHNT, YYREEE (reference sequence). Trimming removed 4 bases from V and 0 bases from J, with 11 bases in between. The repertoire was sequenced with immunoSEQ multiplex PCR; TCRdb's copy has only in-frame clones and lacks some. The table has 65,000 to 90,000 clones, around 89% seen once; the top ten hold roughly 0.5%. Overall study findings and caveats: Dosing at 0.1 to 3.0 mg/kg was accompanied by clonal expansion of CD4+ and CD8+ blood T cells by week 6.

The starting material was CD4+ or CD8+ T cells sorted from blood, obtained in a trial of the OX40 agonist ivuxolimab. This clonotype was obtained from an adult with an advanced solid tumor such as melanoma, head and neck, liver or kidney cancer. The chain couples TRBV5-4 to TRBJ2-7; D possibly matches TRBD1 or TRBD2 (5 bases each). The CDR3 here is CASSPGTPSYEQYF. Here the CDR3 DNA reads TGTGCCAGCAGCCCTGGGACGCCCTCCTACGAGCAGTACTTC.